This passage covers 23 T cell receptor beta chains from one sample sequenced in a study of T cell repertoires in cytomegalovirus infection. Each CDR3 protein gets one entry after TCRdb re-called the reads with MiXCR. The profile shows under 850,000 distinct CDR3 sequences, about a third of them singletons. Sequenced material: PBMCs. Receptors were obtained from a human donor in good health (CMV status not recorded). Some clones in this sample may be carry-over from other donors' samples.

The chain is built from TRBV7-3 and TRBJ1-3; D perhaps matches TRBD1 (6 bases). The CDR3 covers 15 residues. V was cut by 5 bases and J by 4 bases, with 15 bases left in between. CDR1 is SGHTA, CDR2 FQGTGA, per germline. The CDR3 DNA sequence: TGTGCCAGCAGCGAAGAAAGGGGGGCAGGAAACACCATATATTTT. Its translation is CASSEERGAGNTIYF.

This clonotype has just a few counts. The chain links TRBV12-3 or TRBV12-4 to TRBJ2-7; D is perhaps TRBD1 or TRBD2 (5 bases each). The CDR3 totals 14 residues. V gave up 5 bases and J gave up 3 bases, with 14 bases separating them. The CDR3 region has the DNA TGTGCCAGCAGTGGCCGGGGACCAAGCTACGAGCAGTACTTC. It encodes CASSGRGPSYEQYF.

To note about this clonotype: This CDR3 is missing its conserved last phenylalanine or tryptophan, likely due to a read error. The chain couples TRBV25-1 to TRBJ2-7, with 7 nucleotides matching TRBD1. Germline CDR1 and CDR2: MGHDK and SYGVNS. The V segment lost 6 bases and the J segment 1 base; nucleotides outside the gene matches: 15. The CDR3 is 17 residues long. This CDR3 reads CASRPSNRQGLSYEQYL. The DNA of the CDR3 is TGTGCCAGCAGACCTTCAAATCGACAGGGCTTATCCTACGAGCAGTACTTA.

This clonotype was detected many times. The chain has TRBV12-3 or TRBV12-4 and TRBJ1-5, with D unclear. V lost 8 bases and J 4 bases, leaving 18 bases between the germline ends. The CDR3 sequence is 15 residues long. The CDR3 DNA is TGTGCCAGCTGTTACAGCGCTACCCCTAATCAGCCCCAGCATTTT. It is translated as CASCYSATPNQPQHF.

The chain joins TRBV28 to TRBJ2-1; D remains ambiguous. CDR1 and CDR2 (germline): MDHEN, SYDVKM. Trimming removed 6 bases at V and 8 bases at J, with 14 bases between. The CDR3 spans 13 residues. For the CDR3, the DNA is TGTGCCAGCAGCTCGCCCCCTAGAGATGAGCAGTTCTTC. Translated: CASSSPPRDEQFF. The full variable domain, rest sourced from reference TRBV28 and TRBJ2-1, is DVKVTQSSRYLVKRTGEKVFLECVQDMDHENMFWYRQDPGLGLRLIYFSYDVKMKEKGDIPEGYSVSREKKERFSLILESASTNQTSMYLCASSSPPRDEQFFGPGTRLTVL.

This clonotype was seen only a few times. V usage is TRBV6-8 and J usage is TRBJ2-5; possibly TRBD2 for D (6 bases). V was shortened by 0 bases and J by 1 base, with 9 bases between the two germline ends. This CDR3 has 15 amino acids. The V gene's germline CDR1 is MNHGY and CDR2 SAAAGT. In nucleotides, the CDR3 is TGTGCCAGCAGTTACTCCGGACTATCCCAAGAGACCCAGTACTTC. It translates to CASSYSGLSQETQYF.

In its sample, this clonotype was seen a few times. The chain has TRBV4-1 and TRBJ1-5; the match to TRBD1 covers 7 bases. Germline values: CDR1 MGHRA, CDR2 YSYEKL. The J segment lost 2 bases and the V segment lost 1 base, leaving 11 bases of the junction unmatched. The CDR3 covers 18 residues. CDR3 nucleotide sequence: TGCGCCAGCAGCCAAGTACAGGGTTCAGGGGGGGGCAATCAGCCCCAGCATTTT. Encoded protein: CASSQVQGSGGGNQPQHF.

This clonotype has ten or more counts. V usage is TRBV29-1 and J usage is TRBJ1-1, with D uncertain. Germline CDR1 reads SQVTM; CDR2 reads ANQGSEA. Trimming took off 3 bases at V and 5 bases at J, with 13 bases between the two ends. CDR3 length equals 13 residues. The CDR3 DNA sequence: TGCAGCGTTGATGGGGTTTCGGTGACTGAAGCTTTCTTT. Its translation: CSVDGVSVTEAFF.

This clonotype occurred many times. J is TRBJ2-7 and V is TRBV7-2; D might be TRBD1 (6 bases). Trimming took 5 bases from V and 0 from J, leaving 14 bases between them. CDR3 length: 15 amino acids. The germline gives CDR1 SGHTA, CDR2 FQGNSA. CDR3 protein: CASSVDRRSSYEQYF. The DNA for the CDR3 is TGTGCCAGCAGCGTAGACAGGAGGAGCTCCTACGAGCAGTACTTC.

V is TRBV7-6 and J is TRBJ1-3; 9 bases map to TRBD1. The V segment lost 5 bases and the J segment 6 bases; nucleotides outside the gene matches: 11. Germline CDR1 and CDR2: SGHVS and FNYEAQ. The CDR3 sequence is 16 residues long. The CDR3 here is CASSLLPGQGINTIYF. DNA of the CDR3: TGTGCCAGCAGCCTCCTGCCTGGACAGGGGATAAACACCATATATTTT.

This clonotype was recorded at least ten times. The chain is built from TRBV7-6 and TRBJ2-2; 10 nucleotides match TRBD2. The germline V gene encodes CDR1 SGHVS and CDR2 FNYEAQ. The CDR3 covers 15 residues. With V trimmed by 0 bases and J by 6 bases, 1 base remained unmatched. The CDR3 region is CASSLASGGAGELFF. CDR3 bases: TGTGCCAGCAGCTTAGCCAGCGGGGGGGCCGGGGAGCTGTTTTTT.

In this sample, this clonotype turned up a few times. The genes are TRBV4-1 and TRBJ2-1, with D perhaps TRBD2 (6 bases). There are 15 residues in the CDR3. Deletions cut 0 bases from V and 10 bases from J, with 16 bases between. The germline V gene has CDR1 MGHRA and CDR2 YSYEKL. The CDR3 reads CASSQDATRGREQFF. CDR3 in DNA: TGCGCCAGCAGCCAAGACGCGACTAGGGGCAGGGAGCAGTTCTTC.

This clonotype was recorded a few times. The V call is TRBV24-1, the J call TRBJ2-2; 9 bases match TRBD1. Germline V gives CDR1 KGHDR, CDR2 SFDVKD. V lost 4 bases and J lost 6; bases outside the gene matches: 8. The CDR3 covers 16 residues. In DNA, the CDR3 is TGTGCCACCAGTGAACCGGGACAGGGTTTGTCCGGGGAGCTGTTTTTT. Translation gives CATSEPGQGLSGELFF.

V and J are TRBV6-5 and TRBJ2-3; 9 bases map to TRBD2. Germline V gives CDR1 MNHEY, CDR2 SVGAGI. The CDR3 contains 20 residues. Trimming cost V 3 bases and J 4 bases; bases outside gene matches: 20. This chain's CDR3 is CASSYMAFEAGGLAADTQYF. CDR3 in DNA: TGTGCCAGCAGTTATATGGCGTTCGAAGCGGGAGGATTAGCCGCAGATACGCAGTATTTT.

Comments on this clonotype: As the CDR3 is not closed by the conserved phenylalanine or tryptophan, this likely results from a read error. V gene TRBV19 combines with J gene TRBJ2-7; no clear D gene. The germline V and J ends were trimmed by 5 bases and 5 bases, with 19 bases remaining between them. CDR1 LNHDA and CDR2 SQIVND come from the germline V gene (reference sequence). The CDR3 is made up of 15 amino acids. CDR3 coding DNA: TGTGCCAGTAGTTACACACGGGCCTCGCCCAACGAGCAGTACTTA. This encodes CASSYTRASPNEQYL.

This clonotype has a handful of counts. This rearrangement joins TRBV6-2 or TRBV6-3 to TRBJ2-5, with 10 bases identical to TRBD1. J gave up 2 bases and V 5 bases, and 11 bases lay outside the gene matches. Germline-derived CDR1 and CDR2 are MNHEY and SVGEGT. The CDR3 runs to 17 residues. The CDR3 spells CASSTGQGLFSQETQYF. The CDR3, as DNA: TGTGCCAGCAGTACGGGACAGGGGTTGTTTTCTCAAGAGACCCAGTACTTC.

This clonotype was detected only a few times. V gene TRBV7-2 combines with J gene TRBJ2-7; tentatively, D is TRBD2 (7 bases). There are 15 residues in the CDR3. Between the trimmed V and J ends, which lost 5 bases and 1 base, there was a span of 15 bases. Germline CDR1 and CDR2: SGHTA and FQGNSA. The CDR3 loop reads CASSPPAGASYEQYF. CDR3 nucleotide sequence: TGTGCCAGCAGCCCCCCCGCGGGGGCGTCCTACGAGCAGTACTTC.

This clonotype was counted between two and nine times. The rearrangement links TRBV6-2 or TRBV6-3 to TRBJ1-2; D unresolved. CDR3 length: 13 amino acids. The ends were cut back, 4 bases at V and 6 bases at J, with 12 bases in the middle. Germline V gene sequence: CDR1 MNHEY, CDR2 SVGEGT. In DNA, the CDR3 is TGTGCCAGCAGTTGGGCCCAAAGGAATGGCTACACCTTC. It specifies CASSWAQRNGYTF.

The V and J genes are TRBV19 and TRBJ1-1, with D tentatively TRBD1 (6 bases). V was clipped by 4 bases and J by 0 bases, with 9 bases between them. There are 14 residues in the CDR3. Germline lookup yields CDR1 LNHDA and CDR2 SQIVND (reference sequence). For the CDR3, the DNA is TGTGCCAGTAGTACAGGGGTTCTGAACACTGAAGCTTTCTTT. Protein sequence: CASSTGVLNTEAFF. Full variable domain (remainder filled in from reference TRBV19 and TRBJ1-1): DGGITQSPKYLFRKEGQNVTLSCEQNLNHDAMYWYRQDPGQGLRLIYYSQIVNDFQKGDIAEGYSVSREKKESFPLTVTSAQKNPTAFYLCASSTGVLNTEAFFGQGTRLTVV.

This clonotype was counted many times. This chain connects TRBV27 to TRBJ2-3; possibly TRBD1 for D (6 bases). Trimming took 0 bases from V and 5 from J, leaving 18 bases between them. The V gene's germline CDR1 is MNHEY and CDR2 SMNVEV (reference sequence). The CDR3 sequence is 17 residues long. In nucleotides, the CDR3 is TGTGCCAGCAGTTTATCGCAGGGGCCCTACTTTGGAGATACGCAGTATTTT. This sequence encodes CASSLSQGPYFGDTQYF.

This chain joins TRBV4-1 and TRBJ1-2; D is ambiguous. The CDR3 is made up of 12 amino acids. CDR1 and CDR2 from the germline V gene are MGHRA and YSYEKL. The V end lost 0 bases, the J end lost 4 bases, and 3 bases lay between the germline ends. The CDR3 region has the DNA TGCGCCAGCAGCCAAGAGCCCTATGGCTACACCTTC. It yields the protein CASSQEPYGYTF.

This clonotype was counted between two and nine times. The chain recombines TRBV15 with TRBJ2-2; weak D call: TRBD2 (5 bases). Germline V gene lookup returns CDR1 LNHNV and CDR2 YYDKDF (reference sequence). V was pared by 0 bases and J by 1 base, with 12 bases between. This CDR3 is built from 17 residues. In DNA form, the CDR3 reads TGTGCCACCAGCAGAGATGAATTCGAGGGGAACACCGGGGAGCTGTTTTTT. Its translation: CATSRDEFEGNTGELFF. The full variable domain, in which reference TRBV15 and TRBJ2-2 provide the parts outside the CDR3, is DAMVIQNPRYQVTQFGKPVTLSCSQTLNHNVMYWYQQKSSQAPKLLFHYYDKDFNNEADTPDNFQSRRPNTSFCFLDIRSPGLGDTAMYLCATSRDEFEGNTGELFFGEGSRLTVL.

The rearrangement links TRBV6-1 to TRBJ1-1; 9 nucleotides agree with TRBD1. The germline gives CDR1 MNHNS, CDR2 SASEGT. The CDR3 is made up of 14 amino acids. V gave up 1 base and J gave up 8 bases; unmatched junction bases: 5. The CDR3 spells CASSEVNRGLEAFF. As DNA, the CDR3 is TGTGCCAGCAGTGAAGTGAACAGGGGGCTAGAAGCTTTCTTT.